This TCR beta chain was captured by sequencing in a study of blood T cell repertoires in COVID-19 (dated by TCRdb to 2018 to 2020). About the study as a whole: Samples from collaborators originated in the United States, Italy and Spain and spanned both the acute and convalescent phases of COVID-19. Subjects who had been exposed to COVID-19, were actively infected with it, or had recovered from it provided the deeply sampled blood TCRbeta repertoires that made up the dataset. Where available, HLA class I and class II types were obtained from metadata supplied by the sample provider rather than from assay-based typing. A de-identified subject ID, COVID-19 status, age in years and sex were almost always included in the sample metadata. A freely available public database, intended as a resource for researchers studying the immune response to SARS-CoV-2, is where the repertoires were released. The prospective study material was composed of cDNA or gDNA derived from T cells, B-cell-depleted T cells, or PBMCs. The samples were drawn from the first 160 participants of the ongoing ImmuneRACE study and from 950 to 1,500 subjects provided by 6 global collaborators.

Participants in the prospective study were aged about 18 to 95 years, lived in 20 to 30 United States geographic areas, and enrolled through a virtual design. Cohort assignment in the prospective study relied on participant-reported clinical history from a screening survey and a study questionnaire. In the prospective study, whole blood, serum and a nasopharyngeal or oropharyngeal swab were collected from each participant by mobile phlebotomists. Participants in the prospective study had the option to provide additional blood draws and questionnaires over a 2-month period. Prospective study blood samples were shipped either frozen or at room temperature before DNA extraction. Overall study outcomes, separate from this receptor: Clinical and demographic metadata were provided uncurated, with the amount varying by source and participant.

Concerning this clone itself: The antigen this receptor binds is unknown. Qualities for individual bases were not recorded, and no much larger clone is one base off.

A distance of 7 bases separates the germline ends of V and J, which lose 0 bases and 0 bases respectively. The germline V gene yields SGHRS for CDR1 and YFSETQ for CDR2. There are 16 amino acids in the CDR3, from cysteine to phenylalanine inclusive. The retained sequence is limited to the CDR3, 48 bases, with the frame set at the first base. TCRbeta CDR3 regions were amplified from genomic DNA by means of the immunoSEQ Assay, a bias-controlled multiplex PCR. As for the original processing: The number of nucleated cells in each sample was estimated by amplification of reference gene primers within the assay. To quantify the absolute abundance of each unique TCRbeta CDR3 rearrangement, sequence reads were collapsed and filtered. For each sample, productive Simpson clonality was calculated as the square root of Simpson's diversity index across productive rearrangements. TCRdb mirrors the immuneACCESS table, restricted to in-frame sequences. Some clones are absent from its copies; in checked studies, under half trace to an unresolved V gene, and the reason for the others is unknown. D and trimming come from the DNA, and the V and J calls and clone size come from that table. Present in this sample are 200,000 to 250,000 clones, approximately 86% of which were seen just once. The leading ten clones occupy approximately 10% of the sample.

The source material was PBMCs or T cells enriched from blood (not recorded which). The sequence derives from a man between 18 and 35 years old with acute COVID-19. The sequence links TRBV5-1 to TRBJ2-6, with the D segment identity uncertain. The DNA sequence is TGCGCCAGCAGCTTGGACGGCGGCTCTGGGGCCAACGTCCTGACTTTC. This codes for CASSLDGGSGANVLTF. This CDR3, with the reference TRBV5-1 and TRBJ2-6 proteins standing in past its ends, gives the full variable domain KAGVTQTPRYLIKTRGQQVTLSCSPISGHRSVSWYQQTPGQGLQFLFEYFSETQRNKGNFPGRFSGRQFSNSRSEMNVSTLELGDSALYLCASSLDGGSGANVLTFGAGSRLTVL.